In this sample, the clone carrying this T cell receptor beta chain turned up a few times. With a much larger clone just one base away, this may be a read error. This entry is derived from a study of tumor-infiltrating lymphocytes in oesophageal squamous cell carcinoma. TCRdb independently ran MiXCR on the PCR reads; one entry per CDR3 protein. The sample has about 7,200 distinct CDR3 sequences; approximately 14% are singletons. The receptor's source is a male donor with esophageal squamous cell carcinoma. The sample was blood.

DNA of the CDR3: TGTGCCAGCAGCTTGGGGACAGGGAGCTACAATGAGCAGTACTTC. Translating gives CASSLGTGSYNEQYF. This sequence joins TRBV5-5 and TRBJ2-7, with 8 bases identical to TRBD1. Trimming removed 0 bases from V and 7 bases from J; junction bases left unmatched: 9. This CDR3 spans 15 amino acids. From germline, CDR1 is SGHKS and CDR2 YYEKEE (reference sequence).